Presented here are 12 T cell receptor beta chains from one specimen sequenced in a study of radiotherapy plus CTLA-4 blockade in lung cancer (dated by TCRdb to 2016 to 2019). The library relied on the immunoSEQ multiplex PCR assay. Sourced from immuneACCESS, this table was stored by TCRdb with only in-frame sequences that have V and J called. A share of the clones is absent; for the studies checked, an unresolved V gene accounts for under half, and the remainder has no known explanation. This sample holds roughly 32,000 clones; roughly four fifths were observed only once. The ten largest account for around 14% of the sample. This specimen consisted of peripheral blood, obtained from a patient treated with radiotherapy plus ipilimumab. The source is a human donor with non-small cell lung cancer that progressed on radiotherapy plus ipilimumab.

This clone occurred once. The chain's CDR3 is CASSQELPGAYEQYF. CDR3 DNA sequence: TGTGCCAGCAGCCAAGAACTCCCGGGGGCGTACGAGCAGTACTTC. The chain recombines TRBV4-2 with TRBJ2-7; D might be TRBD1 or TRBD2, each matching 6 bases. V dropped 0 bases and J dropped 4 bases, with 13 bases sitting between them. Per germline, CDR1 LGHNA and CDR2 YNFKEQ. The CDR3 loop spans 15 amino acids.

The gene calls are TRBV4-1 and TRBJ1-5; D is ambiguous. V lost 2 bases to trimming and J lost 3 bases, with 5 bases between them. Germline lookup yields CDR1 MGHRA and CDR2 YSYEKL. The CDR3 is made up of 13 amino acids. The CDR3 nucleotides read TGCGCCAGCAGCCAACGGATCAATCAGCCCCAGCATTTT. Translated: CASSQRINQPQHF.

This sequence joins TRBV18 and TRBJ2-1; D unresolved. CDR1 KGHSH and CDR2 LQKENI come from the germline V gene. The CDR3 is made up of 12 amino acids. The germline V and J ends were trimmed by 4 bases and 9 bases, with 10 bases remaining between them. The CDR3, as DNA: TGTGCCAGCTCACGAGCTGAGGCTGAGCAGTTCTTC. Its translation: CASSRAEAEQFF.

The chain combines TRBV4-1 with TRBJ1-4, with TRBD1 matching 8 bases. CDR1 is MGHRA, CDR2 YSYEKL, per germline. The length of the CDR3 is 15 residues. V dropped 2 bases and J dropped 6; count of bases not matched to a gene: 5. The CDR3 sequence: CASSQYETGDEKLFF. The CDR3 bases are TGCGCCAGCAGCCAATACGAGACAGGGGATGAAAAACTGTTTTTT.

This chain links TRBV5-4 with TRBJ2-7; 7 positions agree with TRBD1. CDR3 length: 14 amino acids. The V gene end was trimmed by 3 bases and the J gene end by 6 bases; junction bases not matched to a gene: 9. Germline V gene data show CDR1 as SGHNT and CDR2 as YYREEE (reference sequence). The chain's CDR3 is CASSSATQGSEQYF. CDR3 sequence (DNA): TGTGCCAGCAGCTCGGCTACACAGGGGAGCGAGCAGTACTTC.

This chain joins TRBV5-1 and TRBJ2-1, with D perhaps matching TRBD1 (5 bases). Per the germline V gene, CDR1 is SGHRS and CDR2 is YFSETQ. The CDR3 totals 14 residues. Trimming stripped 0 bases from V and 3 bases from J, with 7 bases between. CDR3: CASSLEGVYNEQFF. The DNA for the CDR3 is TGCGCCAGCAGCTTGGAAGGGGTCTACAATGAGCAGTTCTTC.

The V and J genes are TRBV4-3 and TRBJ1-2; D not certain. The germline CDR1 and CDR2 sequences are LGHNA and YSLEER. V was cut by 0 bases and J by 9 bases, with 14 bases left in between. This CDR3 contains 14 residues. Written as DNA, the CDR3 is TGCGCCAGCAGCCAAGATCTATCGAGGTGGAGCTACACCTTC. Amino acids: CASSQDLSRWSYTF.

This clone was seen just once. The chain couples TRBV28 to TRBJ1-2; D uncertain. V was clipped by 5 bases and J by 4 bases, with 8 bases between them. The germline CDR1 and CDR2 sequences are MDHEN and SYDVKM. The CDR3 runs to 12 residues. CDR3 in DNA: TGTGCCAGCAGTACAGCGGCCTATGGCTACACCTTC. Its translation is CASSTAAYGYTF.

The rearrangement joins TRBV19 to TRBJ1-6; D possibly corresponds to TRBD1 (6 bases). CDR1 and CDR2 from the germline V gene are LNHDA and SQIVND (reference sequence). The V end was cut by 7 bases, the J end by 4 bases, with 11 bases between. The CDR3 contains 14 residues. CDR3 DNA sequence: TGTGCCAGTAAGCCGACAGGTTATAATTCACCCCTCCACTTT. It yields the protein CASKPTGYNSPLHF.

The count of this clone is one. The chain joins TRBV6-4 to TRBJ2-3; TRBD2 aligns across 8 bases. Germline trimming cut 3 bases from V and 4 bases from J; bases unmatched to any gene: 3. The germline V gene has CDR1 MRHNA and CDR2 SNTAGT. This CDR3 comprises 14 residues. CDR3 in DNA: TGTGCCAGCAGTGAGGGGACTAGTGCAGATACGCAGTATTTT. Translation: CASSEGTSADTQYF.

The V call is TRBV11-1, the J call TRBJ2-5; 8 bases are a match to TRBD2. Trimming removed 2 bases from V and 0 bases from J; junction bases left unmatched: 5. Germline CDR1 is SGHAT and CDR2 is FQDESV (reference sequence). CDR3 size: 16 residues. The CDR3 loop is CASSLRAGGHQETQYF. CDR3 DNA: TGTGCCAGCAGCTTACGGGCGGGGGGTCACCAAGAGACCCAGTACTTC.

The chain recombines TRBV28 with TRBJ2-3, with 11 bases that match TRBD2. Germline CDR1 and CDR2: MDHEN and SYDVKM. J lost 2 bases, V lost 5 bases, and 3 bases had no gene match. The CDR3 length is 15 residues. CDR3 coding DNA: TGTGCCAGCAGTGAGGGACTAGCGGACACAGATACGCAGTATTTT. Translating it yields CASSEGLADTDTQYF.